This T cell receptor (beta chain) was sequenced for a study of blood T cell repertoires in COVID-19. Study details: T cells, B-cell-depleted T cells, or PBMCs provided the cDNA or gDNA that served as material.

This clone was detected once. Produced via immunoSEQ multiplex PCR; TCRdb's table is partial and in-frame only. The sample records approximately 250,000 clones, around 83% being singletons. Deletions cut 0 bases from V and 0 bases from J, with 4 bases between. Germline V CDR1 and CDR2: SGDLS, YYNGEE. This CDR3 is 14 amino acids long. The chain has TRBV9 and TRBJ2-4, with D unclear. This sequence originates from a woman aged 45-59 years with acute or convalescent COVID-19. The sequenced material came from peripheral blood. DNA of the CDR3: TGTGCCAGCAGCGTAGATCTAGCCAAAAACATTCAGTACTTC. This encodes CASSVDLAKNIQYF.